This paragraph reports one T cell receptor (beta chain). The V and J ends lost 6 bases and 5 bases, in that order; junction bases with no gene match: 7. This CDR3 is built from 15 residues. Germline V gene lookup returns CDR1 ENHRY and CDR2 SYGVKD. TCRdb keeps only in-frame clones here, not all; method: immunoSEQ multiplex PCR. Altogether hundreds of thousands of clones are present, 75% to 90% being singletons, with the ten largest covering approximately 1%. The sample comes from a study of blood T cell repertoires in COVID-19. Sequenced: PBMCs or T cells enriched from blood (not recorded which). The clonotype was recovered from a man between 18 and 29 years old who had recovered from COVID-19. The chain carries TRBV10-3 and TRBJ2-2; the match to TRBD2 covers 9 bases. In DNA, the CDR3 is TGTGCCATCAGCCTTCTAGCGGGGAGGACCGGGGAGCTGTTTTTT. Translating it yields CAISLLAGRTGELFF.